This is a list of T cell receptor beta chains from one sample in a study of CD8 T cells in ankylosing spondylitis. TCRdb re-derived calls from the 5' RACE reads in MiXCR, one entry per CDR3 protein. There are 300,000 to 350,000 distinct CDR3 sequences in the sample; more than 20% occur only once, and roughly 4% lies in the top ten. The sequenced sample consisted of blood, either unsorted or a sorted T cell fraction (not recorded which). The source is a female donor with ankylosing spondylitis or in good health (not recorded which). The CDR3 runs from the conserved cysteine through the conserved F or W. Each record gives: J gene, D gene, V gene, clone size, CDR3 DNA, CDR3 protein. D genes are given only for firm matches. Clone size is stated in some rows and not others, as once, few, many or a class when expanded.

>TRBJ2-6|TRBD1|TRBV6-1|few
TGTGCCAGCAGTCGAGACCTGGGACAGGGGGTTTCTGGGGCCAACGTCCTGACTTTC
CASSRDLGQGVSGANVLTF
>TRBJ2-1|NA|TRBV12-3/TRBV12-4|many
TGTGCCAGCACCCCCCTACGCTCTAGGAATGAGCAGTTCTTC
CASTPLRSRNEQFF
>TRBJ2-7|NA|TRBV6-2/TRBV6-3|NA
TGTGCCAGCACCCAACGGGGGCCCCCGGAGTACTTC
CASTQRGPPEYF
>TRBJ2-3|TRBD2|TRBV10-3|many
TGTGCCATCAGACCCGGGAGGCAGAGCACAGATACGCAGTATTTT
CAIRPGRQSTDTQYF
>TRBJ1-5|NA|TRBV20-1|few
TGCAGTGCCCTTCAACCGGGTATTCGCAATCAGCCCCAGCATTTT
CSALQPGIRNQPQHF
>TRBJ1-6|NA|TRBV29-1|NA
TGCAGCGTCCACGAAGGCCGGTATAATTCACCCCTCCACTTT
CSVHEGRYNSPLHF
>TRBJ2-2|TRBD1|TRBV6-1|NA
TGTGCCAGCAGATCGGGACAGGGGTACACCGGGGAGCTGTTTTTT
CASRSGQGYTGELFF
>TRBJ2-6|NA|TRBV4-3|NA
TGCGCCAGCAGCCAGAGGGGTCAAAAGGCCAACGTCCTGACTTTC
CASSQRGQKANVLTF
>TRBJ2-2|NA|TRBV5-1|NA
TGCGCCAGCAGCTTGGGCAAACAGCTAACCGCCGAACCGAACACCGGGGAGCTGTTTTTT
CASSLGKQLTAEPNTGELFF
>TRBJ1-1|TRBD1|TRBV7-2|NA
TGTGCCAGCAGCCGTGCAGGGGGCAGTGTCTCTGAAGCTTTCTTT
CASSRAGGSVSEAFF
>TRBJ2-2|NA|TRBV4-3|NA
TGCGCCAGCAGCCGCCCCGGGGACGGGGAGCTGTTTTTT
CASSRPGDGELFF
>TRBJ2-1|NA|TRBV20-1|few
TGCAGTGCTATTCAGTCCCCCCACTCAACGGGTGAGCAGTTCTTC
CSAIQSPHSTGEQFF
>TRBJ2-5|NA|TRBV7-2|many
TGTGCCAGCAGCACCGAGGGGTGGTGGGGAGGAGAGACCCAGTACTTC
CASSTEGWWGGETQYF
>TRBJ2-7|NA|TRBV6-2/TRBV6-3|few
TGTGCCAGCAGTTACGGATGGCGGGAGCAGTACTTC
CASSYGWREQYF
>TRBJ2-3|NA|TRBV5-5|few
TGTGCCAGCAGCTTGGATCCAGATACGCAGTATTTT
CASSLDPDTQYF
>TRBJ2-1|TRBD2|TRBV12-3/TRBV12-4|NA
TGTGCCAGCAGTTTAAGGGTAGCGGGAGGCCTCTCAGGGAATGAGCAGTTCTTC
CASSLRVAGGLSGNEQFF
>TRBJ2-2|TRBD1|TRBV7-8|NA
TGTGCCAGCAGCCCGACCCTCACAGGGGACACCGGGGAGCTGTTTTTT
CASSPTLTGDTGELFF
>TRBJ2-1|TRBD2|TRBV12-3/TRBV12-4|many
TGTGCCAGCAGTCCCCCGGGACTAGCGGTCAATGAGCAGTTCTTC
CASSPPGLAVNEQFF
>TRBJ2-5|TRBD1|TRBV7-2|few
TGTGCCAGCAGCTTAGCGCAGACAGGGTGGGAGACCCAGTACTTC
CASSLAQTGWETQYF
>TRBJ2-5|TRBD2|TRBV7-2|few
TGTGCCAGCAGCTCCGGGACTAGCGGGAGTGGGACCCAGTACTTC
CASSSGTSGSGTQYF
>TRBJ2-7|NA|TRBV4-3|NA
TGCGCCAGCAGCCAAGATCGAGGGTCCTGGTCCTACGAGCAGTACTTC
CASSQDRGSWSYEQYF
>TRBJ1-1|NA|TRBV5-5|NA
TGTGCCAGCAGCATGACTCCCATGAACACTGAAGCTTTCTTT
CASSMTPMNTEAFF
>TRBJ2-1|NA|TRBV6-1|NA
TGTGCCAGCAGCCGTAGCGGCCAACCGCCTATATACAATGAGCAGTTCTTC
CASSRSGQPPIYNEQFF
>TRBJ2-3|TRBD2|TRBV12-3/TRBV12-4|NA
TGTGCCAGCAGTCCATTTCTAGCGGGAACCGATACGCAGTATTTT
CASSPFLAGTDTQYF
>TRBJ2-7|NA|TRBV12-3/TRBV12-4|few
TGTGCCAGCAGGGAAGCTGGCGTATCATCCTACGAGCAGTACTTC
CASREAGVSSYEQYF
>TRBJ1-4|NA|TRBV7-2|NA
TGTGCCAGCAGCCGCTCACAGGGCAGGAATGAAAAACTGTTTTTT
CASSRSQGRNEKLFF
>TRBJ2-7|TRBD2|TRBV2|few
TGTGCCAGCAGCGTTCGACTAGCAGGAGACGAGCAGTACTTC
CASSVRLAGDEQYF
>TRBJ2-2|TRBD1|TRBV10-3|few
TGTGCCATCACCACCGGGACAGTCACCGGGGAGCTGTTTTTT
CAITTGTVTGELFF
>TRBJ1-5|NA|TRBV12-3/TRBV12-4|many
TGTGCCAGCAGGGTGGACAGCGACAATCAGCCCCAGCATTTT
CASRVDSDNQPQHF
>TRBJ1-2|NA|TRBV4-2|NA
TGTGCCAGCAGTCGTCGGGCAGGGGAATCCTATGGCTACACCTTC
CASSRRAGESYGYTF
>TRBJ2-1|NA|TRBV5-5|NA
TGTGCCAGCAGCTTGGGGGGACTCTACAATGAGCAGTTCTTC
CASSLGGLYNEQFF
>TRBJ2-1|NA|TRBV7-9|many
TGTGCCAGCAGCCTAAACATTCCCCCGCATGAGCAGTTCTTC
CASSLNIPPHEQFF
>TRBJ1-1|NA|TRBV20-1|NA
TGCAGTGCTGACAGAGGCAGATTCACTGAAGCTTTCTTT
CSADRGRFTEAFF
>TRBJ2-3|TRBD1|TRBV7-2|many
TGTGCCAGCAGCACGCGGACAGGGAGCGCAGATACGCAGTATTTT
CASSTRTGSADTQYF
>TRBJ2-5|TRBD2|TRBV5-1|NA
TGCGCCAGCAGCCCCACCAGGAGCGGGAGCCGGGAGACCCAGTACTTC
CASSPTRSGSRETQYF
>TRBJ1-1|TRBD1|TRBV6-2/TRBV6-3|once
TGTGCCAGCAGTTACTTAGACAGGGTTGGAAAGACTGAAGCTTTCTTT
CASSYLDRVGKTEAFF
>TRBJ2-1|TRBD2|TRBV20-1|NA
TGCAGTTCTAGAGCACAAGTTATAGCGGGAGTCTCCCATGAGCAGTTCTTC
CSSRAQVIAGVSHEQFF
>TRBJ2-7|NA|TRBV20-1|few
TGCAGTGCTAGTCGCTTGGACAGCTCCTACGAGCAGTACTTC
CSASRLDSSYEQYF
>TRBJ2-1|TRBD2|TRBV11-1|NA
TGTGCCAGCAGTGTTGGGACTAACGGATTGCAGTTCTTC
CASSVGTNGLQFF
>TRBJ1-6|NA|TRBV12-3/TRBV12-4|few
TGTGCCAGCAGACCCATGATAGGGAGCCCGAATTCACCCCTCCACTTT
CASRPMIGSPNSPLHF
>TRBJ1-2|NA|TRBV28|few
TGTGCCAGCTTTACCACGGGACCAAACTATGGCTACACCTTC
CASFTTGPNYGYTF
>TRBJ2-1|TRBD2|TRBV7-2|few
TGTGCCAGCAGCTCCTGGACTAGGGCGTACAATGAGCAGTTCTTC
CASSSWTRAYNEQFF
>TRBJ2-7|TRBD2|TRBV20-1|NA
TGCAGTGCCCTTAGCGGGGTCTACGAGCAGTACTTC
CSALSGVYEQYF
>TRBJ2-1|NA|TRBV10-3|few
TGTGCCATCAGTGTAGATCCCTACAATGAGCAGTTCTTC
CAISVDPYNEQFF
>TRBJ1-1|NA|TRBV18|few
TGTGCCAGCTCACCAGGAAAGAACACTGAAGCTTTCTTT
CASSPGKNTEAFF
>TRBJ2-5|TRBD2|TRBV9|few
TGTGCCAGCAGCGCTAGCGGGAGGGCCGAAGAGACCCAGTACTTC
CASSASGRAEETQYF
>TRBJ2-5|NA|TRBV27|few
TGTGCCAGCAGTTTATCGTGGACCATCCAAGAGACCCAGTACTTC
CASSLSWTIQETQYF
>TRBJ1-1|NA|TRBV6-6|few
TGTGCCAGCAGTTCGCGGACCACTCGGGCTTTCTTT
CASSSRTTRAFF
>TRBJ2-1|NA|TRBV20-1|few
TGCAGTGCTTCTAGGGGGTTCCGTTGGCATGAGCAGTTCTTC
CSASRGFRWHEQFF
>TRBJ2-5|NA|TRBV30|NA
TGTGCCTGGAGTGTGGGACCGAGCCAAGAGACCCAGTACTTC
CAWSVGPSQETQYF
>TRBJ2-1|TRBD2|TRBV6-5|NA
TGTGCCAGCAGTTACTCGGGAGGGACTAGCTATTACAATGAGCAGTTCTTC
CASSYSGGTSYYNEQFF
>TRBJ2-3|NA|TRBV5-1|NA
TGCGCCAGCAGTGCCGGTCCAGATACGCAGTATTTT
CASSAGPDTQYF
>TRBJ2-5|NA|TRBV7-9|NA
TGTGCCAGCAGCTTAAAGGACTCTCTGCAGACCCAGTACTTC
CASSLKDSLQTQYF
>TRBJ1-1|NA|TRBV12-3/TRBV12-4|NA
TGTGCCAGCAGTTCCACAGGGTCGCACACTGAAGCTTTCTTT
CASSSTGSHTEAFF
>TRBJ2-5|TRBD1|TRBV29-1|many
TGCAGCGTCCGACTTAAACCGGGACAGGGGAGAGAGACCCAGTACTTC
CSVRLKPGQGRETQYF
>TRBJ2-3|NA|TRBV5-1|few
TGCGCCAGCAAACTGGGGGTGGCGGCTAGCACAGATACGCAGTATTTT
CASKLGVAASTDTQYF
>TRBJ2-1|TRBD2|TRBV20-1|NA
TGCAGTGCTAGTTGGGGACTAGCGGACTACAATGAGCAGTTCTTC
CSASWGLADYNEQFF